The clone carrying this T cell receptor beta chain was observed many times. Its antigen is as yet unknown. The sample is drawn from a study of HIV-infected children after antiretroviral therapy interruption. About the research overall: Interruption-arm sampling covered weeks 0, 12, interruption end (24 or 48), and about 3 years post-study. Study outcomes and limitations: Naive CD4+ Gini coefficient rose by interruption end, suggesting clonal expansion.

The TCR library was built from RNA with a 3' RACE protocol and unique molecular identifiers. TCRdb reanalysed the 3' RACE reads using MiXCR and keeps one entry per CDR3 protein. The sample yields about 15,000 distinct CDR3 sequences, approximately 3% seen once. The germline V and J ends were trimmed by 5 bases and 7 bases, with 17 bases remaining between them. This CDR3 is 15 amino acids long. The germline V gene has CDR1 MDHEN and CDR2 SYDVKM. Treatment of the sample: PENTA 11 planned treatment interruption arm or continuous ART arm. At least 5 million viable PBMCs were required per cryopreserved sample.

The starting material was CD45RA+ CD4+ T cells from PBMCs, obtained from a donor given antiretroviral therapy, either interrupted or continuous. Subset given: naive CD4+ CD45RA+ CD45RO- T cells. This clonotype originated in a child aged 2-17 years with HIV. The chain employs TRBV28 and TRBJ2-2, with D perhaps TRBD1 or TRBD2 (6 bases each). The CDR3 protein is CASSLRGQGVGELFF. CDR3 in DNA: TGTGCCAGCAGTCTCCGGGGGCAGGGTGTCGGGGAGCTGTTTTTT.